This TCR beta chain derives from a study of CD8 T cells in ankylosing spondylitis. Scientists made TCR beta libraries using quantitative 5'-RACE with molecular barcodes. TCRdb ran MiXCR on the 5' RACE reads and lists one entry per CDR3 protein. This sample has approximately 220,000 distinct CDR3 sequences; about 11% occur once, and the top ten carry 21%. J was trimmed by 4 bases and V by 6 bases; bases with no gene match: 8. The CDR3 length is 15 residues. Germline-derived CDR1 and CDR2 are DFQATT and SNEGSKA (reference sequence). In this sample, this clonotype turned up many times. Sequencing was done on a sample of blood, either unsorted or a sorted T cell fraction (not recorded which). V gene TRBV20-1 combines with J gene TRBJ2-1; 11 nucleotides match TRBD1. The receptor's source is a male donor with ankylosing spondylitis or in good health (not recorded which). CDR3 DNA: TGCAGTGCCGAAAACCGGGACAGGGGGTACAATGAGCAGTTCTTC. It specifies CSAENRDRGYNEQFF.